A single sample is the source of the 16 T cell receptor beta chains below, sequenced in a study of OX40 agonist ivuxolimab in advanced cancers. Sequencing used immunoSEQ multiplex PCR; TCRdb keeps in-frame clones, though not all of them. The sample has about 95,000 clones; about 85% are singletons. Sequences were derived from CD4+ or CD8+ T cells sorted from blood, sampled in a trial of the OX40 agonist ivuxolimab. These TCRs come from an adult with an advanced solid tumor such as melanoma, head and neck, liver or kidney cancer.

The CDR3 is CASTWDRVNQPQHF. CDR3 nucleotide sequence: TGTGCCAGTACCTGGGACAGGGTCAATCAGCCCCAGCATTTT. The chain uses TRBV19 and TRBJ1-5, with 9 bases lining up with TRBD1. V lost 7 bases and J lost 3; bases outside the gene matches: 4. CDR1 and CDR2 (germline): LNHDA, SQIVND (reference sequence). This CDR3 contains 14 residues. The full variable domain, rest sourced from reference TRBV19 and TRBJ1-5, is DGGITQSPKYLFRKEGQNVTLSCEQNLNHDAMYWYRQDPGQGLRLIYYSQIVNDFQKGDIAEGYSVSREKKESFPLTVTSAQKNPTAFYLCASTWDRVNQPQHFGDGTRLSIL.

The chain joins TRBV28 to TRBJ2-5, with a possible D match to TRBD2 (5 bases). V was clipped by 5 bases and J by 5 bases, with 12 bases between them. The CDR3 has 13 amino acids. Germline lookup yields CDR1 MDHEN and CDR2 SYDVKM. CDR3 coding DNA: TGTGCCAGCAGTCCCGGGGAGCGGGAGACCCAGTACTTC. Amino acid sequence: CASSPGERETQYF.

The chain couples TRBV2 to TRBJ2-1; D is unresolved. Germline CDR1 reads SNHLY; CDR2 reads FYNNEI. The V and J ends lost 7 bases and 6 bases respectively, with 13 bases between them. The CDR3 runs 13 residues. DNA for the CDR3: TGTGCCAGCACCGAGGAGTTGGGCAATGAGCAGTTCTTC. It translates to CASTEELGNEQFF.

This chain joins TRBV7-2 and TRBJ2-1, with D uncertain. With 2 bases removed from V and 7 bases from J, the gap between germline ends came to 9 bases. CDR1 and CDR2 (germline): SGHTA, FQGNSA. This CDR3 comprises 13 residues. CDR3 amino acids: CASSLSVRNEQFF. CDR3 nucleotide sequence: TGTGCCAGCAGCTTAAGTGTGCGAAATGAGCAGTTCTTC.

The CDR3 DNA is TGTGCCAGCAGCTTAGCGGCAGTCGAAGAGACCCAGTACTTC. Amino acid sequence: CASSLAAVEETQYF. This chain connects TRBV7-2 to TRBJ2-5; D not certain. Germline lookup yields CDR1 SGHTA and CDR2 FQGNSA. Trimming shortened V by 0 bases and J by 3 bases, and 8 bases separated the two germline ends. The CDR3 has 14 amino acids.

The rearrangement uses TRBV7-6 and TRBJ2-2; D is possibly TRBD2 (6 bases). Germline loops: CDR1 SGHVS, CDR2 FNYEAQ. Trimming removed 4 bases from V and 10 bases from J, with 16 bases in between. The CDR3 extends over 14 amino acids. Written as DNA, the CDR3 is TGTGCCAGCAGCTCCCGACTAGTTAGGGAGGAGCTGTTTTTT. The encoded protein is CASSSRLVREELFF.

The V call is TRBV11-2, the J call TRBJ2-1, with D unresolved. The germline V gene encodes CDR1 SGHAT and CDR2 FQNNGV. V was clipped by 2 bases and J by 7 bases, with 15 bases between them. CDR3 length: 15 residues. This CDR3 reads CASSLRVGLPNEQFF. The DNA for the CDR3 is TGTGCCAGCAGCTTACGGGTAGGGCTACCTAATGAGCAGTTCTTC.

Here the CDR3 DNA reads TGTGCCAGCAGCCAAGAGAAATTCGATGAGGGGGTCGAGCAGTACTTC. This gives the protein CASSQEKFDEGVEQYF. The chain links TRBV7-2 to TRBJ2-7; D is possibly TRBD1 (6 bases). Trimming shortened V by 5 bases and J by 6 bases, and 23 bases separated the two germline ends. Germline V gives CDR1 SGHTA, CDR2 FQGNSA. This CDR3 spans 16 amino acids. The whole variable domain, filled in from reference TRBV7-2 and TRBJ2-7, reads GAGVSQSPSNKVTEKGKDVELRCDPISGHTALYWYRQSLGQGLEFLIYFQGNSAPDKSGLPSDRFSAERTGGSVSTLTIQRTQQEDSAVYLCASSQEKFDEGVEQYFGPGTRLTVT.

The chain couples TRBV5-4 to TRBJ2-7, with D possibly TRBD2 on 6 matching bases. The CDR3 is made up of 16 amino acids. V was trimmed by 4 bases and J by 1 base, leaving 18 bases between them. Per germline, CDR1 SGHNT and CDR2 YYREEE (reference sequence). For the CDR3, the DNA is TGTGCCAGCAGCGCCAGTGGGGGGTTTGATTCCTACGAGCAGTACTTC. This codes for CASSASGGFDSYEQYF.

The chain employs TRBV5-1 and TRBJ2-5, with 7 bases lining up with TRBD2. CDR3 length: 14 residues. CDR1 SGHRS and CDR2 YFSETQ come from the germline V gene. With V trimmed by 2 bases and J by 5 bases, 6 bases remained unmatched. The CDR3 spells CASSLGGRDETQYF. For the CDR3, the DNA is TGCGCCAGCAGCTTAGGCGGGAGAGACGAGACCCAGTACTTC.

This chain uses TRBV7-2 with TRBJ2-2; TRBD2 matches at 9 bases. This CDR3 has 16 amino acids. Trimming at V came to 2 bases and at J to 4 bases, leaving 5 bases not matched to a gene. Germline-derived CDR1 and CDR2 are SGHTA and FQGNSA. The CDR3 region is CASSLYLAGPTGELFF. DNA for the CDR3: TGTGCCAGCAGCTTATATCTAGCGGGACCCACCGGGGAGCTGTTTTTT. The full variable domain, rest sourced from reference TRBV7-2 and TRBJ2-2, is GAGVSQSPSNKVTEKGKDVELRCDPISGHTALYWYRQSLGQGLEFLIYFQGNSAPDKSGLPSDRFSAERTGGSVSTLTIQRTQQEDSAVYLCASSLYLAGPTGELFFGEGSRLTVL.

The chain uses TRBV28 and TRBJ2-1; 10 nucleotides agree with TRBD1. Germline V CDR1 and CDR2: MDHEN, SYDVKM. The J segment lost 3 bases and the V segment lost 5 bases, leaving 7 bases of the junction unmatched. CDR3 length equals 16 residues. The CDR3 loop reads CASSSVGQGFYNEQFF. CDR3 in DNA: TGTGCCAGCAGTAGTGTGGGACAGGGGTTCTACAATGAGCAGTTCTTC.

This clone was seen a few times. The gene calls are TRBV16 and TRBJ1-5; D remains unclear. The CDR3 extends over 15 amino acids. Looked up from germline, CDR1 is KGHSY and CDR2 is FQNENV. Between the trimmed V and J ends, which lost 2 bases and 1 base, there was a span of 9 bases. The CDR3 loop reads CASSQQDLSNQPQHF. DNA for the CDR3: TGTGCCAGCAGCCAACAGGATTTGAGCAATCAGCCCCAGCATTTT.

The chain carries TRBV19 and TRBJ2-3; 11 positions agree with TRBD2. The ends lost 5 bases at V and 1 base at J; junction bases unmatched: 8. The CDR3 is 17 residues long. CDR1 and CDR2 (germline): LNHDA, SQIVND (reference sequence). CDR3 nucleotides: TGTGCCAGTAGTTTAGGTAGCGGGAGGGGACGCACAGATACGCAGTATTTT. It yields the protein CASSLGSGRGRTDTQYF.

The chain uses TRBV29-1 and TRBJ2-3; 10 bases agree with TRBD2. CDR3 size: 12 residues. With V trimmed by 8 bases and J by 6 bases, 5 bases remained unmatched. The germline V gene has CDR1 SQVTM and CDR2 ANQGSEA. This CDR3 is CSSGLAADTQYF. The CDR3 DNA reads as TGCAGCAGCGGACTAGCGGCTGATACGCAGTATTTT.

The V and J genes are TRBV6-6 and TRBJ2-5; 8 bases align to TRBD2. Germline V gives CDR1 MNHNY, CDR2 SVGAGI (reference sequence). J was trimmed by 0 bases and V by 8 bases; bases with no gene match: 8. This CDR3 comprises 15 residues. CDR3 bases: TGTGCCAGCGGCCTGACTAGCGCCTACCAAGAGACCCAGTACTTC. Its protein product is CASGLTSAYQETQYF.